This TCR beta chain was obtained from a study of blood T cell repertoires in COVID-19. The overall study: The samples span acute and convalescent COVID-19 from the United States, Italy and Spain. T cells, B-cell-depleted T cells, or PBMCs supplied cDNA or gDNA.

As processed by the authors: Amplifying reference gene primers gave estimates of nucleated cell counts. Libraries were prepared by immunoSEQ multiplex PCR; TCRdb keeps only in-frame clonotypes and omits some of them. V and J calls and clone size come straight from that table; D and trimming were deduced from the DNA. The table lists 300,000 to 450,000 clones, 85% of them singletons, with roughly 3.9% in the top ten. CDR1 and CDR2 (germline): MDHEN, SYDVKM. With 7 bases clipped from V and 3 bases from J, the junction kept 8 bases outside the gene matches. This CDR3 has 14 amino acids. This TCR came from a woman aged 18-29 years with acute or convalescent COVID-19. Sequenced sample: peripheral blood. V and J are TRBV28 and TRBJ1-2; 7 bases fit TRBD1. The DNA for the CDR3 is TGTGCCAGCACCTTAGGGACAGTCGACTATGGCTACACCTTC. Protein sequence: CASTLGTVDYGYTF.